The 10 T cell receptor beta chains below were found in one sample sequenced in a study of Graves' ophthalmopathy and Graves' hyperthyroidism. Amplification of the TCR beta CDR3 regions used RNA transcripts (as template). RT-PCR in the first round used HTBI primers; a second-round multiplex PCR followed. TCRdb recomputed calls from the multiplex PCR reads with MiXCR, one row per CDR3 protein. The table lists some 380,000 distinct CDR3 sequences, about 16% of them singletons. Input material: peripheral blood. These receptors all come from a woman aged 18-29 years with stable Graves' hyperthyroidism.

This clonotype was observed at least ten times. The CDR3: CASSSLPGRGEAFF. For the CDR3, the DNA is TGTGCCAGCAGTTCCCTCCCAGGACGGGGTGAAGCTTTCTTT. The rearrangement uses TRBV6-5 and TRBJ1-1; D is undetermined. Germline CDR1 MNHEY, CDR2 SVGAGI. The CDR3 covers 14 residues. Trimming took off 4 bases at V and 7 bases at J, with 16 bases between the two ends.

This clonotype was seen at least ten times. The rearrangement joins TRBV15 to TRBJ1-2; D is perhaps TRBD1 (5 bases). The CDR3 length is 16 residues. Per germline, CDR1 LNHNV and CDR2 YYDKDF (reference sequence). Trimming cost V 3 bases and J 1 base, with 15 bases left between them. CDR3 DNA sequence: TGTGCCACCAGCAGCGTGGGACCGCCAAATAACTATGGCTACACCTTC. Encoded protein: CATSSVGPPNNYGYTF.

This clonotype was seen ten or more times. This chain connects TRBV6-1 to TRBJ2-5, with D possibly TRBD1 on 6 matching bases. CDR3 length: 14 residues. In germline, CDR1 is MNHNS, CDR2 SASEGT. V lost 6 bases and J 2 bases, leaving 13 bases between the germline ends. Here the CDR3 reads CASSSIQGQETQYF. For the CDR3, the DNA is TGTGCCAGCAGCTCAATACAGGGACAAGAGACCCAGTACTTC.

This clonotype has just one count. V gene TRBV6-2 or TRBV6-3 combines with J gene TRBJ2-5, with D hard to call. Germline V CDR1 and CDR2: MNHEY, SVGEGT. CDR3 size: 11 residues. V was cut by 7 bases and J by 4 bases, with 7 bases left in between. CDR3 DNA sequence: TGTGCCAGCACGACCAGAGAGACCCAGTACTTC. It codes for CASTTRETQYF.

J is TRBJ2-7 and V is TRBV6-2 or TRBV6-3; the match to TRBD1 covers 7 bases. The CDR3 extends over 18 amino acids. V lost 0 bases and J lost 1; bases outside the gene matches: 12. The V gene's germline CDR1 is MNHEY and CDR2 SVGEGT. The CDR3 DNA sequence: TGTGCCAGCAGTTACTCTGGGCACCCGGGACAGCTATCCTACGAGCAGTACTTC. Translating gives CASSYSGHPGQLSYEQYF.

This clonotype was detected many times. This rearrangement joins TRBV6-2 or TRBV6-3 to TRBJ2-7; possible D gene TRBD2, 6 bases. CDR3 length: 17 amino acids. Trimming removed 0 bases from V and 0 bases from J, with 15 bases in between. The V gene's germline CDR1 is MNHEY and CDR2 SVGEGT. The CDR3 spells CASSYSSGGVSSYEQYF. The CDR3 nucleotides are TGTGCCAGCAGTTACTCGAGTGGCGGGGTCAGCTCCTACGAGCAGTACTTC.

The gene calls are TRBV6-2 or TRBV6-3 and TRBJ1-5; no definite D call. There are 10 residues in the CDR3. Trimming stripped 11 bases from V and 13 bases from J, with 15 bases between. Germline V CDR1 and CDR2: MNHEY, SVGEGT. The CDR3 sequence is CAVTAGPQHF. In DNA, the CDR3 is TGTGCCGTCACGGCTGGGCCTCAGCATTTT.

About this clonotype itself: This probably arose from a read error, given a far larger clone one base away. The chain uses TRBV12-3 or TRBV12-4 and TRBJ1-1, with 9 bases fitting TRBD1. The CDR3 sequence is 13 residues long. CDR3 protein: CASSRQGGTEACF. The CDR3, as DNA: TGTGCCAGCAGTCGACAGGGGGGGACTGAAGCTTGCTTT.

This clonotype occurred many times. The V gene is TRBV11-2, the J gene TRBJ1-6, with D hard to call. V was shortened by 0 bases and J by 3 bases, with 6 bases between the two germline ends. CDR3 size: 15 residues. Germline loops: CDR1 SGHAT, CDR2 FQNNGV. Written as DNA, the CDR3 is TGTGCCAGCAGCTTAGAGGTGCTCTATAATTCACCCCTCCACTTT. Its translation is CASSLEVLYNSPLHF.

The V and J genes are TRBV3-2 and TRBJ1-2; the table's TRBD1 call for D was not verified on the DNA. TRBV3-2 is assigned pseudogene status. There are 20 residues in the CDR3. DNA for the CDR3: TGTGCCAGCAGCCCGGTTAATAAGGAAGGGGGAGACCGAGCTAACTATGGCTACACCTTC. It is translated as CASSPVNKEGGDRANYGYTF.